This T cell receptor (beta chain) was sequenced during a study of blood T cell repertoires in COVID-19. TCRdb keeps only in-frame clones here, not all; method: immunoSEQ multiplex PCR. The data show 85,000 to 100,000 clones, roughly 80% seen once. V was clipped by 0 bases and J by 1 base; unmatched bases: 3. The length of the CDR3 is 17 residues. Germline CDR1 SGHDT, CDR2 YYEEEE. The chain recombines TRBV5-6 with TRBJ2-3, with 12 positions matching TRBD2. The TCR originated in a man in his fifties who had recovered from COVID-19. The sample consisted of peripheral blood. The CDR3 DNA reads as TGTGCCAGCAGCTTGGGACTAGCGGGAGCCGGCACAGATACGCAGTATTTT. The encoded protein is CASSLGLAGAGTDTQYF.